This T cell receptor beta chain was profiled in a study of PD-1 blockade in mismatch repair-deficient tumors. CDR3 size: 16 residues. V was shortened by 1 base and J by 5 bases, with 15 bases between the two germline ends. Germline V gene sequence: CDR1 MNHEY, CDR2 SMNVEV (reference sequence). Sequencing was performed with immunoSEQ multiplex PCR; in TCRdb, only in-frame clones are kept and a portion is missing. The sample has approximately 100,000 clones, under 90% seen once; the top ten hold 6.3%. Study-wide points: Tumor-resident clones, often undetectable pretreatment in blood, expanded then contracted after pembrolizumab.

The TCR-sequenced patients were three responders to pembrolizumab. With respect to this clone: Antigen specificity is unknown.

This TCR was recovered from an adult with mismatch repair-deficient cancer. This chain uses TRBV27 with TRBJ1-5; D not resolved. Source: peripheral blood, taken 30 to 36 weeks after starting pembrolizumab. The CDR3 DNA reads as TGTGCCAGCAGTTTATTTACTGGGAATGGATATCAGCCCCAGCATTTT. As protein: CASSLFTGNGYQPQHF.